The 29 T cell receptor beta chains given below trace back to one sample, sequenced in a study of cytomegalovirus exposure and HLA in healthy donors. Primers included in the PCR were 60 Vbeta and 13 Jbeta primers. Clones were read by immunoSEQ multiplex PCR, and TCRdb kept only the in-frame ones, dropping some. Of approximately 100,000 clones detected, around 80% appear once; the ten largest clones hold approximately 1.2%. Sequenced material: PBMCs. These receptors originate from a woman under 30 in good health and CMV-seronegative.

This sequence joins TRBV6-5 and TRBJ2-5; possible D gene TRBD1, 5 bases. With the DNA end fitting TRBJ2-7 better, the J assignment may be wrong. The CDR3 totals 15 residues. Looked up from germline, CDR1 is MNHEY and CDR2 is SVGAGI. CDR3 DNA: TGTGCCAGCAGTGCCCGGACAAGTGGGGCCTACGAGCAGTACTTC. The encoded protein is CASSARTSGAYEQYF.

Only one count was recorded for this clone. The CDR3 spells CASRRGAGLTDTQYF. The CDR3 nucleotides read TGTGCCAGCCGGCGCGGAGCGGGCCTCACAGATACGCAGTATTTT. The V gene is TRBV13, the J gene TRBJ2-3; D might be TRBD2 (6 bases). V lost 8 bases and J lost 2, with 17 bases in between. The germline gives CDR1 PRHDT, CDR2 FYEKMQ (reference sequence). The CDR3 runs to 15 residues. Full variable domain (missing parts from reference TRBV13 and TRBJ2-3): AAGVIQSPRHLIKEKRETATLKCYPIPRHDTVYWYQQGPGQDPQFLISFYEKMQSDKGSIPDRFSAQQFSDYHSELNMSSLELGDSALYFCASRRGAGLTDTQYFGPGTRLTVL.

This chain joins TRBV5-1 and TRBJ2-5, with unresolved D. The germline V gene has CDR1 SGHRS and CDR2 YFSETQ. This CDR3 is 15 amino acids long. V lost 0 bases and J 1 base, leaving 10 bases between the germline ends. In DNA, the CDR3 is TGCGCCAGCAGCTTGGAACACCCGCTCCAAGAGACCCAGTACTTC. Translated, it gives CASSLEHPLQETQYF.

This chain links TRBV19 with TRBJ1-2; D remains ambiguous. The V end was cut by 5 bases, the J end by 5 bases, with 12 bases between. The V gene's germline CDR1 is LNHDA and CDR2 SQIVND (reference sequence). The CDR3 contains 13 residues. The CDR3 DNA is TGTGCCAGTAGTCCTCAGATCGGGTATGGCTACACCTTC. Translation: CASSPQIGYGYTF. Using reference TRBV19 and TRBJ1-2 for the parts outside the CDR3, the full variable domain is DGGITQSPKYLFRKEGQNVTLSCEQNLNHDAMYWYRQDPGQGLRLIYYSQIVNDFQKGDIAEGYSVSREKKESFPLTVTSAQKNPTAFYLCASSPQIGYGYTFGSGTRLTVV.

The CDR3 region has the DNA TGTGCCAGCAGCTTCTTAGGAGGGAATGAGCAGTTCTTC. Its translation: CASSFLGGNEQFF. The gene calls are TRBV7-9 and TRBJ2-1, with D possibly matching TRBD2 (6 bases). CDR1 is SEHNR and CDR2 is FQNEAQ in the germline V gene (reference sequence). The CDR3 totals 13 residues. Trimming pared 3 bases from V and 7 bases from J, leaving 10 bases between.

The chain has TRBV6-5 and TRBJ1-2, with D hard to call. V lost 6 bases and J lost 3, with 17 bases in between. The CDR3 runs to 15 residues. Germline CDR1 reads MNHEY; CDR2 reads SVGAGI. This CDR3 is CASSPQITVHYGYTF. DNA for the CDR3: TGTGCCAGCAGCCCCCAAATTACAGTTCACTATGGCTACACCTTC.

The J gene is TRBJ2-3, the V gene TRBV30; TRBD2 matches 10 bases. J gave up 1 base and V 3 bases, and 4 bases lay outside the gene matches. The germline V gene has CDR1 GTSNPN and CDR2 SVGIG (reference sequence). This CDR3 has 15 amino acids. The CDR3 spells CAWSNGLAGTDTQYF. The DNA of the CDR3 is TGTGCCTGGAGCAACGGACTAGCGGGCACAGATACGCAGTATTTT.

The chain carries TRBV28 and TRBJ2-1; TRBD2 might be the D (6 bases). CDR1 is MDHEN and CDR2 is SYDVKM in the germline V gene. The V end was cut by 2 bases, the J end by 1 base, with 12 bases between. CDR3 length: 16 residues. The CDR3 bases are TGTGCCAGCAGTTTAGTGGCGGGACGATCCTACAATGAGCAGTTCTTC. It yields the protein CASSLVAGRSYNEQFF.

V is TRBV10-2 and J is TRBJ1-3; D gene ambiguous. This CDR3 has 14 amino acids. In germline, CDR1 is WSHSY, CDR2 SAAADI. Between the trimmed V and J ends, which lost 5 bases and 4 bases, there was a span of 12 bases. In DNA, the CDR3 is TGCGCCAGCAGTCCGAATAGACTGGGAAACACCATATATTTT. Its translation: CASSPNRLGNTIYF.

The chain recombines TRBV19 with TRBJ2-5; 9 bases fit TRBD2. Unmatched junction bases numbered 7, after V lost 3 bases and J lost 2 bases. Per germline, CDR1 LNHDA and CDR2 SQIVND (reference sequence). The CDR3 has 16 amino acids. DNA of the CDR3: TGTGCCAGTAGTATTGGGGCGGGAGGGCTACAAGAGACCCAGTACTTC. Amino acids: CASSIGAGGLQETQYF.

This clone was picked up one time. The DNA for the CDR3 is TGTGCCAGCTCACCGACTAGCGGGGGGTACGAGCAGTACTTC. This codes for CASSPTSGGYEQYF. The rearrangement links TRBV18 to TRBJ2-5; TRBD2 matches at 13 bases. The DNA end is more similar to TRBJ2-7, so the J call may be wrong. CDR1 is KGHSH, CDR2 LQKENI, per germline. This CDR3 is built from 14 residues.

The chain combines TRBV21-1 with TRBJ2-5; whether TRBD1, the table's D call, matches the DNA was not checked. TRBV21-1 has pseudogene status. This CDR3 region has 18 residues. The CDR3 coding sequence is TGTGCCAGCAGCAAACTTGAGGACAGGGGTCCTTCCCAAGAGACCCAGTACTTC. Protein product: CASSKLEDRGPSQETQYF.

The chain combines TRBV7-8 with TRBJ2-7, with D possibly TRBD1 on 5 matching bases. V was shortened by 3 bases and J by 2 bases, with 8 bases between the two germline ends. The CDR3 loop spans 13 amino acids. Germline CDR1 and CDR2: SGHVS and FQNEAQ. CDR3 protein: CASSFRQTYEQYF. For the CDR3, the DNA is TGTGCCAGCAGCTTCCGACAGACCTACGAGCAGTACTTC.

The chain combines TRBV28 with TRBJ1-5, with TRBD1 matching over 8 bases. V shed 2 bases, J shed 3 bases, and the junction held 6 bases outside the gene matches. The length of the CDR3 is 16 residues. Germline values: CDR1 MDHEN, CDR2 SYDVKM. Here the CDR3 reads CASSLPGTGNNQPQHF. CDR3 nucleotides: TGTGCCAGCAGTTTACCCGGGACAGGAAACAATCAGCCCCAGCATTTT.

The chain employs TRBV11-2 and TRBJ2-2, with D maybe TRBD1 (6 bases). Germline V lookup: CDR1 SGHAT, CDR2 FQNNGV. V lost 3 bases and J lost 4, with 18 bases in between. The CDR3 contains 17 residues. The CDR3 nucleotides are TGTGCCAGCAGCTTTGATAGGCCAGGGGCTGGCACCGGGGAGCTGTTTTTT. Protein: CASSFDRPGAGTGELFF.

The chain carries TRBV10-3 and TRBJ1-2; no definite D call. The CDR3 contains 16 residues. CDR1 is ENHRY, CDR2 SYGVKD, per germline. V gave up 0 bases and J gave up 0 bases, with 11 bases separating them. The CDR3 DNA sequence: TGTGCCATCAGTGAGTCGGAGGGAGGAGCTAACTATGGCTACACCTTC. It is translated as CAISESEGGANYGYTF.

V gene TRBV19 combines with J gene TRBJ1-2, with D maybe TRBD1 (6 bases). The V end was cut by 8 bases, the J end by 3 bases, with 13 bases between. The CDR3 loop spans 13 amino acids. From germline, CDR1 is LNHDA and CDR2 SQIVND (reference sequence). CDR3 loop: CASAANRDYGYTF. The CDR3 nucleotides read TGTGCCAGTGCAGCCAACAGGGACTATGGCTACACCTTC.

By share, this clone ranks as medium-sized. The genes are TRBV6-4 and TRBJ2-3; tentative D call: TRBD2 (5 bases). The CDR3 loop spans 14 amino acids. In germline, CDR1 is MRHNA, CDR2 SNTAGT. V was shortened by 4 bases and J by 2 bases, with 10 bases between the two germline ends. The CDR3: CASSAGSPTDTQYF. The CDR3 DNA follows: TGTGCCAGCAGTGCTGGGAGTCCCACAGATACGCAGTATTTT.

The chain has TRBV10-3 and TRBJ1-2, with a tentative D call TRBD1 (6 bases). V lost 6 bases, J lost 0 bases, and 17 bases lay in between. Germline loops: CDR1 ENHRY, CDR2 SYGVKD. The CDR3 has 16 residues. DNA of the CDR3: TGTGCCATCAGAGGGGCAGGGGCGCTTCCTAACTATGGCTACACCTTC. Translation gives CAIRGAGALPNYGYTF.

The chain links TRBV9 to TRBJ2-7; a weak D match, TRBD1 (6 bases). Trimming left V 4 bases short and J 0 bases short, with 11 bases between. The CDR3 has 14 residues. Per germline, CDR1 SGDLS and CDR2 YYNGEE. The CDR3 sequence: CASSPGTTSYEQYF. CDR3 coding DNA: TGTGCCAGCAGCCCGGGGACAACCTCCTACGAGCAGTACTTC.

CDR3 sequence reads: CASSLGAGGGDTDTQYF. CDR3 nucleotides: TGTGCCAGCAGCTTAGGGGCGGGCGGGGGGGACACAGATACGCAGTATTTT. The chain employs TRBV7-3 and TRBJ2-3, with 9 bases identical to TRBD2. The ends lost 2 bases at V and 2 bases at J; junction bases unmatched: 8. Per germline, CDR1 SGHTA and CDR2 FQGTGA. This CDR3 is built from 17 residues.

This rearrangement joins TRBV28 to TRBJ2-5, with 10 positions matching TRBD1. The germline V gene encodes CDR1 MDHEN and CDR2 SYDVKM. The CDR3 covers 14 residues. After removal of 6 bases from V and 5 bases from J, the junction contained 6 bases not matched to a gene. Here the CDR3 reads CASSRQGAWETQYF. The CDR3, as DNA: TGTGCCAGCAGCAGACAGGGGGCTTGGGAGACCCAGTACTTC.

The J gene is TRBJ1-4, the V gene TRBV27; a weak D match, TRBD1 (5 bases). The CDR3 runs 14 residues. The V end was cut by 3 bases, the J end by 1 base, with 6 bases between. CDR1 MNHEY and CDR2 SMNVEV come from the germline V gene (reference sequence). The CDR3 protein is CASSLTETNEKLFF. The CDR3 DNA reads as TGTGCCAGCAGTTTGACAGAAACTAATGAAAAACTGTTTTTT.

The chain carries TRBV9 and TRBJ2-4; 7 positions match TRBD1. Germline CDR1 SGDLS, CDR2 YYNGEE. This CDR3 is built from 15 residues. The ends lost 4 bases at V and 6 bases at J; junction bases unmatched: 10. CDR3 in amino acids: CASSPHEGQTNIQYF. The CDR3 DNA reads as TGTGCCAGCAGCCCCCACGAGGGACAGACAAACATTCAGTACTTC.

V gene TRBV27 combines with J gene TRBJ2-5, with D possibly TRBD2 on 5 matching bases. Germline CDR1 and CDR2: MNHEY and SMNVEV (reference sequence). The CDR3 spans 15 residues. V gave up 4 bases and J gave up 5 bases, with 17 bases separating them. The CDR3 bases are TGTGCCAGCAGTTCTGGTGTCGGGGTTGCGGAGACCCAGTACTTC. This sequence encodes CASSSGVGVAETQYF.

This chain links TRBV2 with TRBJ2-4, with D tentatively TRBD2 (6 bases). The CDR3 sequence is 14 residues long. The germline V and J ends were trimmed by 8 bases and 7 bases, with 18 bases remaining between them. Germline lookup yields CDR1 SNHLY and CDR2 FYNNEI. CDR3 in DNA: TGTGCCAGCCTCAGGGAATGGGGGGTGAACATTCAGTACTTC. Translated, it gives CASLREWGVNIQYF.

The J gene is TRBJ2-3, the V gene TRBV6-4; 7 nucleotides match TRBD2. Trimming at V came to 2 bases and at J to 0 bases, leaving 2 bases not matched to a gene. Germline V lookup: CDR1 MRHNA, CDR2 SNTAGT. This CDR3 has 15 residues. CDR3 residues: CASSDHGGSTDTQYF. The CDR3 DNA follows: TGTGCCAGCAGTGACCACGGGGGGAGCACAGATACGCAGTATTTT.

This rearrangement joins TRBV4-1 to TRBJ2-7; no clear D gene. Germline V CDR1 and CDR2: MGHRA, YSYEKL. There are 15 residues in the CDR3. Trimming took 1 base from V and 0 from J, leaving 10 bases between them. The CDR3 sequence is CASSQVASDSYEQYF. CDR3 nucleotides: TGCGCCAGCAGCCAAGTAGCCAGCGACTCCTACGAGCAGTACTTC.

V usage is TRBV13 and J usage is TRBJ1-2; 7 bases agree with TRBD1. CDR1 and CDR2 (germline): PRHDT, FYEKMQ (reference sequence). This CDR3 comprises 15 residues. V gave up 6 bases and J gave up 10 bases; unmatched junction bases: 17. DNA of the CDR3: TGTGCCAGCAGACTACGGGACAGCGGCTCTAGGGACTACACCTTC. This translates into CASRLRDSGSRDYTF.